The entry that follows covers one TCR beta chain sequence. The sample comes from a study of identifying expanded T cells in peripheral blood. Collection occurred without any documented infections or immune events in donors. Clones were sequenced by immunoSEQ multiplex PCR, and TCRdb holds only the in-frame ones, with some missing. Counted here are about 91,000 clones, about 87% occurring once; the ten biggest clones make up roughly 4.2%. Germline lookup yields CDR1 SNHLY and CDR2 FYNNEI. The CDR3 contains 18 residues. V lost 4 bases, J lost 8 bases, and 26 bases lay in between. The gene calls are TRBV2 and TRBJ1-4, with a weak D call TRBD1 (5 bases). The sequencing input was blood. The receptor was isolated from a person between 18 and 69 years old in good health. CDR3 sequence reads: CASSVTSPGTTVSEKLFF. The CDR3, as DNA: TGTGCCAGCAGTGTAACTTCGCCCGGGACTACAGTATCCGAAAAACTGTTTTTT.